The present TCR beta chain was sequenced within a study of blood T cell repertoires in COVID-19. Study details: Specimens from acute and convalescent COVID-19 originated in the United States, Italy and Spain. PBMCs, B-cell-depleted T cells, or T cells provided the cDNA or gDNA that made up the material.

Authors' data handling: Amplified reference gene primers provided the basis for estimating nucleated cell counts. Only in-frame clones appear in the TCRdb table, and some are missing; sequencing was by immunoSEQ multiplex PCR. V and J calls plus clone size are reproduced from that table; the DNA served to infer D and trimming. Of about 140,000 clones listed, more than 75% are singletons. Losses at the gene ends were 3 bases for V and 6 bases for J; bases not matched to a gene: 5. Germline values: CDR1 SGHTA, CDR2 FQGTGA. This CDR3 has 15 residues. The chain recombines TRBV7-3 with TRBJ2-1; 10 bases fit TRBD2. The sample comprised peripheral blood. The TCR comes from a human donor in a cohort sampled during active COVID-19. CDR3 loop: CASSFESGRGNEQFF. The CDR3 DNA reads TGTGCCAGCAGCTTCGAGAGCGGGAGGGGCAATGAGCAGTTCTTC. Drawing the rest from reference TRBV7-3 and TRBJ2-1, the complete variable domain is GAGVSQTPSNKVTEKGKYVELRCDPISGHTALYWYRQSLGQGPEFLIYFQGTGAADDSGLPNDRFFAVRPEGSVSTLKIQRTERGDSAVYLCASSFESGRGNEQFFGPGTRLTVL.